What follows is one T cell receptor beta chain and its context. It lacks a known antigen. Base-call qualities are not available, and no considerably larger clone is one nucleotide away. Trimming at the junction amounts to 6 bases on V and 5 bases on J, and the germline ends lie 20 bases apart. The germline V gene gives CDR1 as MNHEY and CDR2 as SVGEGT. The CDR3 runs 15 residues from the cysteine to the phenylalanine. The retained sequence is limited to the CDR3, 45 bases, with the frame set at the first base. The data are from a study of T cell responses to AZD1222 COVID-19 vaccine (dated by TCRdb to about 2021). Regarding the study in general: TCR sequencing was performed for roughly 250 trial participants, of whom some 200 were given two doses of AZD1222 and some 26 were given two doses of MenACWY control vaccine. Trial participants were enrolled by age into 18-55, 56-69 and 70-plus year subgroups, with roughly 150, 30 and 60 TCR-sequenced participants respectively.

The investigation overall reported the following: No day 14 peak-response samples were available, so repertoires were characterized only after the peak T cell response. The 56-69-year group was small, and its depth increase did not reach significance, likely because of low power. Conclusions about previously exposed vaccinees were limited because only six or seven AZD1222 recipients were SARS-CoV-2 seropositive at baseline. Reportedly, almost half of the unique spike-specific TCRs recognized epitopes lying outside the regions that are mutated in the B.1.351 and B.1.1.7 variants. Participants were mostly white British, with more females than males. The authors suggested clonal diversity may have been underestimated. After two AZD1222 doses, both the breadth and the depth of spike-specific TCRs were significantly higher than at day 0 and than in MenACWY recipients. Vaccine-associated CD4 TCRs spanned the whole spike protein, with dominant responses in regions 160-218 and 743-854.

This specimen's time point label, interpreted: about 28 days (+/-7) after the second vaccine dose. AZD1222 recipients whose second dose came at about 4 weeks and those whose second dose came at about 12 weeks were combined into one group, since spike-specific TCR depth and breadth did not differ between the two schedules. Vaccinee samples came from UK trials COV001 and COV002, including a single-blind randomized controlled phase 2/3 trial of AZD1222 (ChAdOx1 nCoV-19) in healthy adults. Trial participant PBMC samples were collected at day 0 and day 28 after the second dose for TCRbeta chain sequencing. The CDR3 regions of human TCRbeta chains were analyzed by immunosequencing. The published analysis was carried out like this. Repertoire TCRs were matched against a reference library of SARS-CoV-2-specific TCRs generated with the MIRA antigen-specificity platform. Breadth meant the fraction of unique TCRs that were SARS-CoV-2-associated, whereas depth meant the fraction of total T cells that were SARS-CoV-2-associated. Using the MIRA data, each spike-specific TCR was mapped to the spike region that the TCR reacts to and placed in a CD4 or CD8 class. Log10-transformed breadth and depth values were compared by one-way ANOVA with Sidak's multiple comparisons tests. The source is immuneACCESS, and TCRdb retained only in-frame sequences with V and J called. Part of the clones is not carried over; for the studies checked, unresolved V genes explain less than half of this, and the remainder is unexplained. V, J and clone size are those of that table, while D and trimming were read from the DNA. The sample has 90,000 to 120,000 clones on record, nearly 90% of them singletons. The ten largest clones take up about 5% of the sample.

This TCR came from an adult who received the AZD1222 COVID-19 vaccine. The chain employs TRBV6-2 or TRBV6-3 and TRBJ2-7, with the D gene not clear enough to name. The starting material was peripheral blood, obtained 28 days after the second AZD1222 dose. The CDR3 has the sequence CASSLPTVGFHEQYF. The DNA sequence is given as TGTGCCAGCAGCCTCCCAACGGTCGGGTTCCACGAGCAGTACTTC.